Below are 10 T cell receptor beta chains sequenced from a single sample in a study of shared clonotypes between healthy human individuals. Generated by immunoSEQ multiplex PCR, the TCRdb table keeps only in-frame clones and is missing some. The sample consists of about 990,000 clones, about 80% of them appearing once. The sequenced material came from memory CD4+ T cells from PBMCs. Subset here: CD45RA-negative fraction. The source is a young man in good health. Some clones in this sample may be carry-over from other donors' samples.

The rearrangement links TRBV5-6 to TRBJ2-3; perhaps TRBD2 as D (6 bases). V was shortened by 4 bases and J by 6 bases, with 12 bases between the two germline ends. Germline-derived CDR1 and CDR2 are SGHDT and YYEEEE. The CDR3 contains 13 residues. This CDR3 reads CASSRSGVDTQYF. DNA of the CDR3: TGTGCCAGCAGCCGTTCGGGGGTTGATACGCAGTATTTT.

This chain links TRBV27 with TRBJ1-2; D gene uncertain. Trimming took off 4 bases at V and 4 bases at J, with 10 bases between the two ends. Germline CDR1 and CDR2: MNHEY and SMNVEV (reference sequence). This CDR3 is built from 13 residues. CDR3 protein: CASSYRAGYGYTF. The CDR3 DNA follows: TGTGCCAGCAGTTATAGGGCGGGCTATGGCTACACCTTC.

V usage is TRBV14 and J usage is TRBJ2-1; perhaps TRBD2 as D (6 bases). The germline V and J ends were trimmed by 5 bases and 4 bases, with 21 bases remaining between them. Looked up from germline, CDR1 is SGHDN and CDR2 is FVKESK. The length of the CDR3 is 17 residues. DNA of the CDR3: TGTGCCAGCAGCTTAAAGGTAGCGGTTGGGACGTACAATGAGCAGTTCTTC. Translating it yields CASSLKVAVGTYNEQFF.

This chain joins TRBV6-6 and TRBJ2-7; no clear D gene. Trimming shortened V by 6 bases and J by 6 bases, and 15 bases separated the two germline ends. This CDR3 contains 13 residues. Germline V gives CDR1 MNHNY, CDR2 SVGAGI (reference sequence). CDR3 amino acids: CASRYKDLGEQYF. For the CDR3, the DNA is TGTGCCAGCAGATACAAAGACCTTGGCGAGCAGTACTTC.

The CDR3 protein is CASSWGTSGRQSMETQYF. The CDR3 DNA is TGCGCCAGCAGCTGGGGGACTAGCGGGAGACAATCAATGGAGACCCAGTACTTC. This chain connects TRBV5-1 to TRBJ2-5, with 14 bases lining up with TRBD2. CDR3 size: 18 residues. V dropped 3 bases and J dropped 5; count of bases not matched to a gene: 12. Germline CDR1 SGHRS, CDR2 YFSETQ.

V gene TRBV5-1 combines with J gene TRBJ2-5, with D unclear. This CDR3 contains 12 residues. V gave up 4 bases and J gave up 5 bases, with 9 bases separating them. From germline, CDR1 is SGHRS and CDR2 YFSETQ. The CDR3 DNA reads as TGCGCCAGCAGCCGGGTTTTTGAGACCCAGTACTTC. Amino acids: CASSRVFETQYF.

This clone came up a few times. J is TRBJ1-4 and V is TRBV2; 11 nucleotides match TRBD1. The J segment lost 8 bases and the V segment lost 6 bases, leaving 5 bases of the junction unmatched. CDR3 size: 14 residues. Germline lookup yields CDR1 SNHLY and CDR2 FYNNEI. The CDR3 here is CASSGQGAGEKLFF. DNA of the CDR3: TGTGCCAGCAGCGGACAGGGGGCCGGGGAAAAACTGTTTTTT.

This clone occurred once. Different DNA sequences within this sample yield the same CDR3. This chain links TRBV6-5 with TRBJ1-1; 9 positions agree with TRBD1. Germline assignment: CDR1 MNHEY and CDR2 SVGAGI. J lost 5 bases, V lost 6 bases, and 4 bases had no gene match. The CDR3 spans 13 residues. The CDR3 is CASRGQGRTEAFF. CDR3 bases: TGTGCCAGCAGAGGACAGGGGAGGACTGAAGCTTTCTTT.

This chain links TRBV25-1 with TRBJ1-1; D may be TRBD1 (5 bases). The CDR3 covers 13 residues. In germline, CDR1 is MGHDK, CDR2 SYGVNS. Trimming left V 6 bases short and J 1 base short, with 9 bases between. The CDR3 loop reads CASRGLANTEAFF. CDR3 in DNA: TGTGCCAGCAGGGGGCTAGCGAACACTGAAGCTTTCTTT. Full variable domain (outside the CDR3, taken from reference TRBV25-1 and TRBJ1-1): EADIYQTPRYLVIGTGKKITLECSQTMGHDKMYWYQQDPGMELHLIHYSYGVNSTEKGDLSSESTVSRIRTEHFPLTLESARPSHTSQYLCASRGLANTEAFFGQGTRLTVV.

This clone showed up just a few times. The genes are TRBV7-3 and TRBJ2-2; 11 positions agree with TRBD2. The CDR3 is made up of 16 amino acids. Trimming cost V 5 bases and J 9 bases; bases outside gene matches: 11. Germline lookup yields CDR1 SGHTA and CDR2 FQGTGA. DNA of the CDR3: TGTGCCAGCAGCCAACCCGGGACTAGCGGTCGGCGGGAGCTGTTTTTT. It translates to CASSQPGTSGRRELFF.